A selection of T cell receptor beta chains follows, all from one sample in a study of preoperative IRX-2 immunotherapy in early breast cancer. Sequenced by immunoSEQ multiplex PCR; TCRdb stores in-frame clones only, minus some. This repertoire shows fewer than 25,000 clones, 70% to 90% found once; its top ten account for over 25%. The source was tumor tissue, collected after IRX-2 immunotherapy. The receptor source for this set is a human donor with breast cancer. The CDR3 runs from the conserved cysteine through the conserved F or W. A D gene is named only where the DNA matches it firmly. A clone size is listed for some rows: how often the clone was seen (once, few, many), or a class if it is expanded.

-	TRBV28	-	TRBJ1-1	CASSLSSKRAFF	TGTGCCAGCAGTCTCAGCTCGAAGCGAGCTTTCTTT
-	TRBV1	once	TRBJ2-5	CASSPEASPRETQYF	TGCGCCAGCAGCCCAGAAGCTAGCCCCCGGGAGACCCAGTACTTC
TRBD1	TRBV6-5	-	TRBJ2-1	CASSFDRANEQFF	TGTGCCAGCAGTTTTGACAGGGCTAATGAGCAGTTCTTC
-	TRBV6-5	-	TRBJ1-1	CASSSGPSAEAFF	TGTGCCAGCAGTTCGGGCCCCAGCGCTGAAGCTTTCTTT
-	TRBV6-5	-	TRBJ2-7	CASSRHLQGYEQYF	TGTGCCAGCAGTCGACATTTACAGGGATACGAGCAGTACTTC
-	TRBV21-1	-	TRBJ1-3	CASSLLGGQQGNSGNTIYF	TGTGCCAGCAGCCTCTTGGGTGGGCAACAGGGGAACTCTGGAAACACCATATATTTT
TRBD2	TRBV5-1	once	TRBJ2-2	CASSGAGDGGELFF	TGCGCCAGCAGCGGTGCGGGGGACGGCGGGGAGCTGTTTTTT
-	TRBV2	once	TRBJ2-5	CASSSLPRTDQETQYF	TGTGCCAGCAGTTCCCTGCCTCGGACAGACCAAGAGACCCAGTACTTC
-	TRBV30	-	TRBJ1-2	CAWSTTYSARGGYTF	TGTGCCTGGAGTACTACCTACTCTGCTAGGGGAGGCTACACCTTC
TRBD1	TRBV19	-	TRBJ1-2	CASSVGQVNYGYTF	TGTGCCAGTAGTGTGGGACAGGTAAACTATGGCTACACCTTC
-	TRBV30	-	TRBJ1-5	CAWSPGSNQPQHF	TGTGCCTGGAGTCCCGGGTCTAATCAGCCCCAGCATTTT
-	TRBV27	-	TRBJ2-5	CASSIGTISTETQYF	TGTGCCAGCAGTATCGGGACCATTAGCACGGAGACCCAGTACTTC
-	TRBV7-6	-	TRBJ1-3	CASSPRLRAQSGNTIYF	TGTGCCAGCAGCCCCCGCCTCCGGGCCCAATCTGGAAACACCATATATTTT
-	TRBV5-1	-	TRBJ2-6	CASSLAGGPGANVLTF	TGCGCCAGCAGCTTGGCCGGGGGCCCTGGGGCCAACGTCCTGACTTTC
-	TRBV5-6	-	TRBJ1-2	CASSMDDGYTF	TGTGCCAGCAGCATGGACGATGGCTACACCTTC
-	TRBV19	-	TRBJ2-3	CASSYRFSDTQYF	TGTGCCAGTAGTTACCGGTTTTCAGATACGCAGTATTTT
-	TRBV6-6	-	TRBJ1-1	CASTPPGRNTEAFF	TGTGCCAGCACCCCCCCGGGGCGGAACACTGAAGCTTTCTTT
-	TRBV7-7	-	TRBJ2-7	CASSFCTDYEQYF	TGTGCTAGCAGCTTCTGTACAGACTACGAGCAGTACTTC
TRBD1	TRBV4-1	-	TRBJ1-1	CASSQDLGTGSPEAFF	TGCGCCAGCAGCCAAGATCTGGGGACAGGGAGCCCTGAAGCTTTCTTT
-	TRBV14	-	TRBJ2-1	CASSQLGPYNEQFF	TGTGCCAGCAGCCAATTGGGGCCTTACAATGAGCAGTTCTTC
-	TRBV5-1	-	TRBJ2-1	CASSSAASSYNEQFF	TGCGCCAGCAGCTCTGCGGCTAGCTCCTACAATGAGCAGTTCTTC
-	TRBV19	medium-sized	TRBJ1-5	CASSIGQGRIQPQHF	TGTGCCAGTAGTATTGGGCAGGGGCGTATTCAGCCCCAGCATTTT
-	TRBV11-2	-	TRBJ2-1	CASSSVAYYNEQFF	TGTGCCAGCAGCTCGGTCGCCTATTACAATGAGCAGTTCTTC
TRBD1	TRBV4-1	-	TRBJ2-3	CASSQDPTGPDTQYF	TGCGCCAGCAGCCAAGATCCGACAGGGCCAGATACGCAGTATTTT
-	TRBV2	-	TRBJ2-2	CASRLEGVLTGELFF	TGTGCCAGCAGGTTGGAGGGGGTTCTCACCGGGGAGCTGTTTTTT
-	TRBV7-2	-	TRBJ2-5	CASSYRRTQETQYF	TGTGCCAGCAGTTATCGACGGACCCAAGAGACCCAGTACTTC
-	TRBV15	-	TRBJ2-2	CATSRVYTGELFF	TGTGCCACCAGCAGAGTTTACACCGGGGAGCTGTTTTTT
-	TRBV6-6	-	TRBJ2-1	CASRGRGNSYNEQFF	TGTGCCAGCAGGGGGAGAGGTAACTCCTACAATGAGCAGTTCTTC
-	TRBV19	-	TRBJ1-2	CASSPRDRMTYGYTF	TGTGCCAGTAGTCCCCGGGACCGAATGACTTATGGCTACACCTTC
-	TRBV5-4	-	TRBJ2-1	CATEDRRSSYNEQFF	TGTGCCACCGAGGACAGACGTAGCTCCTACAATGAGCAGTTCTTC
-	TRBV30	-	TRBJ1-2	CAWTGVFSFGYTF	TGTGCCTGGACCGGGGTCTTCTCCTTTGGCTACACCTTC
-	TRBV30	-	TRBJ2-7	CAWSTRTGEQYF	TGTGCCTGGAGTACCAGGACGGGCGAGCAGTACTTC
TRBD1	TRBV9	-	TRBJ1-4	CASSTQGRGNEKLFF	TGTGCCAGCAGCACCCAGGGCAGGGGGAATGAAAAACTGTTTTTT
TRBD1	TRBV19	-	TRBJ2-1	CASNRDRGFGEQFF	TGTGCCAGTAACCGGGACAGGGGGTTCGGTGAGCAGTTCTTC
TRBD1	TRBV4-1	-	TRBJ2-2	CASSLLGGTNGELFF	TGCGCCAGCAGCCTCCTAGGGGGCACTAACGGGGAGCTGTTTTTT
-	TRBV5-4	-	TRBJ1-2	CASSLEGGSGYTF	TGTGCCAGCAGCTTGGAAGGGGGAAGTGGCTACACCTTC
-	TRBV4-2	-	TRBJ2-1	CASSQDQVDNEQFF	TGTGCCAGCAGCCAAGACCAAGTGGACAATGAGCAGTTCTTC
-	TRBV7-9	-	TRBJ2-7	CASSLDSSYEQYF	TGTGCCAGCAGCCTAGACAGCTCCTACGAGCAGTACTTC
-	TRBV10-3	-	TRBJ2-3	CAISGGDGDTQYF	TGTGCCATCAGTGGGGGGGACGGAGATACGCAGTATTTT
-	TRBV10-2	-	TRBJ1-3	CASSGPIAREIPGNTIYF	TGCGCCAGCAGTGGGCCGATAGCTCGAGAGATCCCCGGAAACACCATATATTTT
-	TRBV6-1	-	TRBJ1-1	CAARIGVDTEAFF	TGTGCCGCCCGTATCGGTGTTGACACTGAAGCTTTCTTT
-	TRBV30	once	TRBJ2-7	CAWRATGTYYEQYF	TGTGCCTGGAGAGCAACCGGGACATACTACGAGCAGTACTTC
-	TRBV29-1	-	TRBJ1-3	CSVVVGRGSGNTIYF	TGCAGCGTTGTCGTCGGCCGAGGCTCTGGAAACACCATATATTTT
-	TRBV14	-	TRBJ1-5	CASSQDQGQPQHF	TGTGCCAGCAGCCAAGATCAAGGTCAGCCCCAGCATTTT
TRBD1	TRBV18	-	TRBJ1-4	CASSPRGQGGTNEKLFF	TGTGCCAGCTCACCAAGGGGACAGGGAGGAACTAATGAAAAACTGTTTTTT
-	TRBV7-9	-	TRBJ1-2	CASSSRGDGYTF	TGTGCCAGCAGCTCACGGGGGGATGGCTACACCTTC
-	TRBV7-2	once	TRBJ1-2	CASSSPVAFYGYTF	TGTGCCAGCAGCTCCCCGGTAGCGTTCTATGGCTACACCTTC
TRBD1	TRBV6-1	-	TRBJ1-6	CASSEARQGGGSPLHF	TGTGCCAGCAGTGAAGCCCGACAGGGGGGAGGATCACCCCTCCACTTT
-	TRBV6-5	-	TRBJ1-1	CASSQPGTVFTEAFF	TGTGCCAGCAGTCAACCCGGGACGGTATTCACTGAAGCTTTCTTT
-	TRBV6-5	-	TRBJ1-5	CASSYNRDNQPQHF	TGTGCCAGCAGTTACAACAGGGACAATCAGCCCCAGCATTTT
-	TRBV5-4	-	TRBJ1-1	CASSLGTKTNTEAFF	TGTGCCAGCAGCTTGGGGACAAAGACAAACACTGAAGCTTTCTTT
TRBD1	TRBV19	-	TRBJ1-2	CASSIMTGNGYTF	TGTGCCAGTAGTATTATGACAGGGAATGGCTACACCTTC
-	TRBV18	few	TRBJ1-1	CASSPSTGGDTEAFF	TGTGCCAGCTCACCCTCAACAGGAGGGGACACTGAAGCTTTCTTT
-	TRBV6-1	-	TRBJ1-1	CASIRLQGTEAFF	TGTGCCAGCATCCGTCTCCAGGGGACTGAAGCTTTCTTT